These 18 T cell receptor beta chains were sequenced from one sample in a study of OX40 agonist ivuxolimab in advanced cancers. Generated by immunoSEQ multiplex PCR, the TCRdb table keeps only in-frame clones and is missing some. Found here are 35,000 to 40,000 clones, 80% to 95% of them singletons; the top ten hold approximately 9.7%. The input for sequencing was CD4+ or CD8+ T cells sorted from blood, taken in a trial of the OX40 agonist ivuxolimab. The receptors come from an adult with an advanced solid tumor such as melanoma, head and neck, liver or kidney cancer.

The rearrangement links TRBV7-9 to TRBJ2-7, with 7 bases aligning to TRBD1. CDR3 length equals 14 residues. With V trimmed by 5 bases and J by 1 base, 5 bases remained unmatched. In germline, CDR1 is SEHNR, CDR2 FQNEAQ (reference sequence). The CDR3 loop is CASSDRQGSYEQYF. The CDR3 nucleotides are TGTGCCAGCAGCGATCGACAGGGATCCTACGAGCAGTACTTC.

The chain employs TRBV5-4 and TRBJ2-7, with a weak D call TRBD2 (5 bases). The ends were cut back, 3 bases at V and 0 bases at J, with 7 bases in the middle. The length of the CDR3 is 13 residues. In germline, CDR1 is SGHNT, CDR2 YYREEE (reference sequence). The CDR3 DNA follows: TGTGCCAGCAGCTACGGGGTCTCCTACGAGCAGTACTTC. Protein sequence: CASSYGVSYEQYF.

The V and J genes are TRBV5-6 and TRBJ1-1; D ambiguous. The CDR3 has 14 residues. CDR1 SGHDT and CDR2 YYEEEE come from the germline V gene. The ends were cut back, 6 bases at V and 3 bases at J, with 15 bases in the middle. The CDR3 coding sequence is TGTGCCAGCATTGTGGGGAGTTCAGACACTGAAGCTTTCTTT. This translates into CASIVGSSDTEAFF.

This chain uses TRBV6-1 with TRBJ1-5; no definite D call. CDR1 is MNHNS and CDR2 is SASEGT in the germline V gene. V dropped 0 bases and J dropped 9 bases, with 12 bases sitting between them. CDR3 length equals 14 residues. CDR3 sequence: CASSEASVKGPQHF. Here the CDR3 DNA reads TGTGCCAGCAGTGAAGCATCGGTAAAAGGGCCCCAGCATTTT.

V usage is TRBV30 and J usage is TRBJ1-1; D perhaps matches TRBD1 (5 bases). The CDR3 is made up of 13 amino acids. V lost 1 base to trimming and J lost 4 bases, with 10 bases between them. Per germline, CDR1 GTSNPN and CDR2 SVGIG (reference sequence). This CDR3 is CAWSEGTPTEAFF. CDR3 nucleotide sequence: TGTGCCTGGAGTGAGGGGACTCCCACTGAAGCTTTCTTT.

The chain recombines TRBV5-1 with TRBJ1-1, with 10 nucleotides matching TRBD1. This CDR3 spans 17 amino acids. V shed 6 bases, J shed 7 bases, and the junction held 18 bases outside the gene matches. Germline CDR1 is SGHRS and CDR2 is YFSETQ. The CDR3 nucleotides are TGCGCCAGCAACTCGTTCCGGGACAGGGGTAAGTCGGGTGAAGCTTTCTTT. It specifies CASNSFRDRGKSGEAFF. The whole variable domain, remainder taken from reference TRBV5-1 and TRBJ1-1, is KAGVTQTPRYLIKTRGQQVTLSCSPISGHRSVSWYQQTPGQGLQFLFEYFSETQRNKGNFPGRFSGRQFSNSRSEMNVSTLELGDSALYLCASNSFRDRGKSGEAFFGQGTRLTVV.

The chain has TRBV5-8 and TRBJ2-5; no definite D call. The CDR3 is 12 residues long. V lost 3 bases and J 9 bases, leaving 12 bases between the germline ends. Germline loops: CDR1 SGHTS, CDR2 YDEGEE. The CDR3 DNA is TGTGCCAGCAGCTCGGGCCCTGAGTCCCAGTACTTC. Translation gives CASSSGPESQYF.

The CDR3 DNA is TGTGCCAGCAGTCGCCTAAAAGGGGCCCCCACTGGGGCCAACGTCCTGACTTTC. This gives the protein CASSRLKGAPTGANVLTF. The gene calls are TRBV28 and TRBJ2-6; the D gene is possibly TRBD1 (5 bases). Per germline, CDR1 MDHEN and CDR2 SYDVKM. Trimming left V 5 bases short and J 2 bases short, with 19 bases between. The CDR3 is 18 residues long.

This chain joins TRBV4-1 and TRBJ2-1; no definite D call. This CDR3 is 11 amino acids long. Germline-derived CDR1 and CDR2 are MGHRA and YSYEKL. The V end lost 1 base, the J end lost 6 bases, and 1 base lay between the germline ends. CDR3 sequence (DNA): TGCGCCAGCAGCCAAGTCAATGAGCAGTTCTTC. The encoded protein is CASSQVNEQFF.

The chain uses TRBV28 and TRBJ2-7; D is undetermined. Germline values: CDR1 MDHEN, CDR2 SYDVKM. The CDR3 is 12 residues long. V was shortened by 5 bases and J by 0 bases, with 5 bases between the two germline ends. The CDR3 loop is CASSPSSYEQYF. DNA of the CDR3: TGTGCCAGCAGTCCTTCCTCCTACGAGCAGTACTTC.

The V and J genes are TRBV2 and TRBJ2-1; D unresolved. This CDR3 is 14 amino acids long. Germline lookup yields CDR1 SNHLY and CDR2 FYNNEI. V gave up 3 bases and J gave up 4 bases, with 10 bases separating them. CDR3 region: CASSEPSPYNEQFF. CDR3 in DNA: TGTGCCAGCAGTGAGCCTAGTCCTTACAATGAGCAGTTCTTC.

CDR3 coding DNA: TGCGCCAGCAGCCAAGGACTAGCGGGGACTAATGAGCAGTTCTTC. It yields the protein CASSQGLAGTNEQFF. The V gene is TRBV4-1, the J gene TRBJ2-1; 11 bases fit TRBD2. The V gene's germline CDR1 is MGHRA and CDR2 YSYEKL. Trimming at V came to 1 base and at J to 7 bases, leaving 3 bases not matched to a gene. The length of the CDR3 is 15 residues.

This chain joins TRBV5-5 and TRBJ1-2; D gene uncertain. The germline gives CDR1 SGHKS, CDR2 YYEKEE (reference sequence). The ends were cut back, 4 bases at V and 6 bases at J, with 13 bases in the middle. CDR3 length equals 13 residues. The CDR3 loop reads CASSLLGFDGYTF. CDR3 in DNA: TGTGCCAGCAGCCTTCTCGGGTTCGATGGCTACACCTTC.

The V gene is TRBV28, the J gene TRBJ1-2, with 9 bases aligning to TRBD1. Germline V gives CDR1 MDHEN, CDR2 SYDVKM. The CDR3 has 16 residues. Losses at the gene ends were 3 bases for V and 6 bases for J; bases not matched to a gene: 11. The CDR3 sequence is CASSLVPLGQGDGYTF. DNA for the CDR3: TGTGCCAGCAGTTTGGTCCCTCTGGGACAGGGTGATGGCTACACCTTC.

The chain links TRBV18 to TRBJ1-2; possibly TRBD1 for D (6 bases). Trimming left V 0 bases short and J 3 bases short, with 14 bases between. Germline-derived CDR1 and CDR2 are KGHSH and LQKENI. CDR3 size: 16 residues. The CDR3 sequence is CASSPPEGGFYYGYTF. DNA of the CDR3: TGTGCCAGCTCACCACCGGAAGGGGGATTTTACTATGGCTACACCTTC.

V and J are TRBV28 and TRBJ2-5; perhaps TRBD1 as D (5 bases). The assigned J gene may be wrong: the sequence end matches TRBJ2-7 better. The CDR3 length is 12 residues. In germline, CDR1 is MDHEN, CDR2 SYDVKM. The CDR3 DNA is TGTGCCAGCGCCGCCAAGGGGTACGAGCAGTACTTC. Translation gives CASAAKGYEQYF.

The genes are TRBV4-1 and TRBJ1-2; TRBD1 might be the D (5 bases). The CDR3 extends over 18 amino acids. The V gene lost 1 base and the J gene lost 4 bases, with 22 bases spanning the gap. Germline V lookup: CDR1 MGHRA, CDR2 YSYEKL. CDR3 in amino acids: CASSQGRMGLRGVYGYTF. CDR3 nucleotides: TGCGCCAGCAGCCAAGGTCGAATGGGCCTTCGGGGGGTCTATGGCTACACCTTC.

This chain uses TRBV4-3 with TRBJ2-1; 7 bases map to TRBD2. This CDR3 is built from 18 residues. Germline V CDR1 and CDR2: LGHNA, YSLEER. With V trimmed by 0 bases and J by 3 bases, 11 bases remained unmatched. The DNA of the CDR3 is TGCGCCAGCAGCCAAGATTTCGTGTCTAGCGGACACTACAATGAGCAGTTCTTC. Translated, it gives CASSQDFVSSGHYNEQFF.